Listed below are T cell receptor beta chains from one sample, sequenced in a study of blood T cell repertoires in COVID-19. Assay: immunoSEQ multiplex PCR; the TCRdb copy retains only in-frame clones and omits some. The sample has approximately 88,000 clones, about nine tenths seen once. The sequencing input was peripheral blood. Source of these receptors: a male donor with acute or convalescent COVID-19. The CDR3 runs from the conserved cysteine through the conserved F or W. The D gene is left open where the match is weak. Rows give clone size only sometimes, using once, few, many, or a class for an expanded clone.

clone size	J gene	V gene	D gene	CDR3 protein	CDR3 DNA
.	TRBJ1-4	TRBV2	.	CASSEAGQWIGKLFF	TGTGCCAGCAGTGAAGCGGGACAATGGATCGGGAAACTGTTTTTT
.	TRBJ2-2	TRBV2	TRBD2	CASTPSSGGSVGELFF	TGTGCCAGCACCCCGAGTAGCGGGGGGTCGGTCGGGGAGCTGTTTTTT
.	TRBJ2-4	TRBV6-6	.	CASSYSLRRDIQYF	TGTGCCAGCAGTTACTCCCTTCGTCGAGACATTCAGTACTTC
.	TRBJ2-7	TRBV5-5	TRBD2	CASTVVGTSGPYEQYF	TGTGCCAGCACCGTTGTCGGGACTAGCGGCCCCTACGAGCAGTACTTC
.	TRBJ1-5	TRBV5-8	TRBD1	CASSPGQVFQPQHF	TGTGCCAGCAGCCCGGGACAGGTCTTTCAGCCCCAGCATTTT
.	TRBJ1-4	TRBV5-8	.	CASSPDTGRNEKLFF	TGTGCCAGCAGCCCCGATACAGGGCGGAATGAAAAACTGTTTTTT
.	TRBJ1-1	TRBV3-1/TRBV3-2	TRBD1	CASSQGGQANTEAFF	TGTGCCAGCAGCCAAGGGGGACAGGCGAACACTGAAGCTTTCTTT
.	TRBJ1-1	TRBV6-1	.	CASSEVLNTEAFF	TGTGCCAGCAGTGAGGTACTAAACACTGAAGCTTTCTTT
.	TRBJ2-7	TRBV6-5	.	CASSYSPTVDEQYF	TGTGCCAGCAGTTATTCCCCAACTGTCGACGAGCAGTACTTC
once	TRBJ1-6	TRBV27	TRBD1	CASSLDRGDSPLHF	TGTGCCAGCAGTTTAGACAGGGGTGATTCACCCCTCCACTTT
once	TRBJ1-1	TRBV18	.	CASSRGVNTEAFF	TGTGCCAGCTCGCGGGGGGTAAACACTGAAGCTTTCTTT
.	TRBJ2-2	TRBV11-2	.	CASSLDGGGANTGELFF	TGTGCCAGCAGCTTAGATGGAGGGGGCGCCAACACCGGGGAGCTGTTTTTT
.	TRBJ2-3	TRBV6-4	.	CASSDTNGADTQYF	TGTGCCAGCAGTGACACAAACGGAGCAGATACGCAGTATTTT
.	TRBJ2-7	TRBV9	.	CASSVDRGTYEQYF	TGTGCCAGCAGCGTAGATAGGGGTACCTACGAGCAGTACTTC
.	TRBJ2-1	TRBV7-7	.	CASSLGSQRPYNEQFF	TGTGCTAGCAGCTTAGGGAGCCAGCGGCCGTACAATGAGCAGTTCTTC
once	TRBJ2-1	TRBV11-3	TRBD1	CASSLDGQGGYNEQFF	TGTGCCAGCAGCTTAGATGGACAGGGGGGCTACAATGAGCAGTTCTTC
.	TRBJ2-3	TRBV24-1	.	CATSVQETDTQYF	TGTGCCACCAGTGTGCAGGAAACAGATACGCAGTATTTT
.	TRBJ2-3	TRBV10-3	TRBD2	CAISESPSGGTDTQYF	TGTGCCATCAGTGAGTCGCCTAGCGGGGGCACAGATACGCAGTATTTT
.	TRBJ1-5	TRBV20-1	.	CSAGGLQGLQPQHF	TGCAGTGCTGGTGGGTTACAGGGATTACAGCCCCAGCATTTT
once	TRBJ1-5	TRBV24-1	.	CATSGEGFRHF	TGTGCCACCAGTGGGGAGGGTTTCCGCCATTTT
once	TRBJ2-5	TRBV6-5	TRBD2	CASTGGGKETQYF	TGTGCCAGCACAGGCGGGGGGAAAGAGACCCAGTACTTC
.	TRBJ1-1	TRBV2	.	CATDQGTMNTEAFF	TGTGCCACCGACCAGGGGACGATGAACACTGAAGCTTTCTTT
.	TRBJ2-5	TRBV28	.	CASSPHGGKAKETQYF	TGTGCCAGCAGTCCCCACGGGGGAAAGGCTAAAGAGACCCAGTACTTC
.	TRBJ2-5	TRBV10-3	.	CAISERGAETQYF	TGTGCCATCAGTGAGCGGGGGGCGGAGACCCAGTACTTC
.	TRBJ2-2	TRBV5-6	.	CASSLGHYTGELFF	TGTGCCAGCAGCTTGGGACACTACACCGGGGAGCTGTTTTTT
.	TRBJ2-2	TRBV5-4	TRBD1	CASSTIRQGNTGELFF	TGTGCCAGCAGTACAATCCGACAGGGCAACACCGGGGAGCTGTTTTTT
.	TRBJ2-7	TRBV5-6	.	CASSLGPTATYEQYF	TGTGCCAGCAGCTTGGGGCCGACAGCCACCTACGAGCAGTACTTC
.	TRBJ2-5	TRBV10-1	TRBD1	CASRVPGQGQETQYF	TGCGCTAGCAGGGTACCGGGACAGGGCCAAGAGACCCAGTACTTC
.	TRBJ1-2	TRBV6-1	.	CASSEGTRIYGYTF	TGTGCCAGCAGTGAAGGCACCAGAATCTATGGCTACACCTTC
few	TRBJ1-1	TRBV4-2	TRBD1	CASSLRQGAETEAFF	TGTGCCAGCAGCCTAAGACAGGGCGCGGAGACTGAAGCTTTCTTT
.	TRBJ2-5	TRBV2	.	CASSGLFQETQYF	TGTGCCAGCAGTGGCCTATTCCAAGAGACCCAGTACTTC
.	TRBJ2-1	TRBV30	.	CAWSAAGRGTYNEQFF	TGTGCCTGGAGTGCGGCGGGGCGGGGAACCTACAATGAGCAGTTCTTC
.	TRBJ1-5	TRBV5-1	TRBD1	CASSPGQGNQPQHF	TGCGCCAGCAGCCCAGGACAGGGGAATCAGCCCCAGCATTTT
once	TRBJ2-1	TRBV21-1	.	CASSKLAGGPNEQFF	TGTGCCAGCAGCAAACTTGCGGGGGGGCCGAATGAGCAGTTCTTC
.	TRBJ2-7	TRBV5-1	TRBD1	CASSLLGTGTTYEQYF	TGCGCCAGCAGCTTGTTAGGGACAGGGACAACCTACGAGCAGTACTTC
.	TRBJ2-3	TRBV5-1	.	CASSLGDKLVADTQYF	TGCGCCAGCAGCTTGGGGGACAAGTTGGTCGCAGATACGCAGTATTTT
.	TRBJ1-1	TRBV5-1	.	CASSLGPSNTEAFF	TGCGCCAGCAGCTTGGGGCCTTCGAACACTGAAGCTTTCTTT
.	TRBJ1-2	TRBV19	.	CASSGRDRQFYGYTF	TGTGCCAGTAGTGGCCGAGACAGGCAATTCTATGGCTACACCTTC
.	TRBJ2-1	TRBV24-1	TRBD1	CATSEGQVEQFF	TGTGCCACCAGTGAGGGACAGGTTGAGCAGTTCTTC
.	TRBJ1-5	TRBV6-5	.	CASSLGPQGDQPQHF	TGTGCCAGCAGTTTGGGGCCACAGGGAGATCAGCCCCAGCATTTT
.	TRBJ1-2	TRBV28	TRBD1	CASSLLGDSRGYGYTF	TGTGCCAGCAGTTTATTGGGGGACAGTCGCGGCTATGGCTACACCTTC
.	TRBJ1-5	TRBV4-2	TRBD1	CASSQRQGSDQPQHF	TGTGCCAGCAGCCAAAGACAGGGTTCGGATCAGCCCCAGCATTTT
once	TRBJ1-2	TRBV5-4	TRBD1	CASRYDRAPYGYTF	TGTGCCAGCAGATACGACAGGGCCCCTTATGGCTACACCTTC
.	TRBJ2-1	TRBV5-4	.	CASSGGGLNNEQFF	TGTGCCAGCAGCGGGGGGGGGCTAAACAATGAGCAGTTCTTC
.	TRBJ2-1	TRBV9	TRBD2	CASSVGNSGSSYNEQFF	TGTGCCAGCAGCGTAGGTAATAGCGGGAGCTCCTACAATGAGCAGTTCTTC
.	TRBJ2-3	TRBV4-1	TRBD2	CASSQSPRAGVPDTQYF	TGCGCCAGCAGCCAAAGCCCTCGCGCGGGGGTCCCAGATACGCAGTATTTT
.	TRBJ2-7	TRBV5-6	.	CASSLGDRDSYEQYF	TGTGCCAGCAGCTTGGGAGACCGGGACTCCTACGAGCAGTACTTC
.	TRBJ1-1	TRBV5-1	TRBD1	CASSPAGQGAAEAFF	TGCGCCAGCAGCCCCGCGGGACAGGGGGCTGCTGAAGCTTTCTTT
.	TRBJ2-1	TRBV7-9	.	CASSQGQHNEQFF	TGTGCCAGCAGCCAGGGACAACACAATGAGCAGTTCTTC
once	TRBJ2-1	TRBV3-1/TRBV3-2	TRBD2	CASSLGLAGATSSYNEQFF	TGTGCCAGCAGCCTTGGACTAGCGGGGGCCACCAGCTCCTACAATGAGCAGTTCTTC
.	TRBJ1-1	TRBV6-2/TRBV6-3	TRBD1	CASSWQGAEAFF	TGTGCCAGCAGTTGGCAGGGGGCTGAAGCTTTCTTT
.	TRBJ1-1	TRBV12-3/TRBV12-4	TRBD1	CASRGTVNTEAFF	TGTGCCAGCAGGGGGACAGTGAACACTGAAGCTTTCTTT